The entry that follows covers one TCR beta chain sequence. Its antigen remains undetermined. No base qualities exist here, and no much larger clone lies one base off it. These data originate in a study of shared clonotypes between healthy human individuals (TCRdb year 2020). Study-wide context: Two women and three men aged 18 to 49 years were included in the cohort. To estimate repertoire size and how much clonotypes are shared between individuals, the study performed deep sequencing of blood TCR repertoires from 4 to 6 healthy adults. Different laboratories and diverse techniques were used to prepare libraries and sequence TCR repertoires, to increase sequencing depth and limit assay-specific biases. For each donor, CD4 naive and CD4 memory were each run on three plates, CD8 naive on two plates, and CD8 memory on one plate. Between about 0.85 and 9.5 billion PBMCs per donor were obtained by leukapheresis. Results the study describes overall, beyond this receptor: Clonotypes shared by all four sorted-subset donors showed higher generation probabilities than non-shared clonotypes. Incomplete sequencing was indicated by rarefaction of sorted-subset datasets, despite the large sequencing depth. Because the study included a small number of donors, the genetic and exposure-history diversity represented was limited. When several donors were compared, the shared fraction of clonotypes was about 5.2% for naive CD4, roughly 3.4% for naive CD8, 2.3% for memory CD4, and 0.35% to 0.4% for memory CD8. Sampling was limited to blood, and TCR repertoires in tissue likely differ from TCR repertoires in blood. Pairwise subsampling led to the expectation that sequencing depth would affect the degree of clonotype sharing among donors. Estimated clonotype richness was generally larger for naive than for memory subsets.

Inclusive of the bounding cysteine and phenylalanine, the CDR3 is 14 residues long. Of all the DNA, just the CDR3 is kept, 42 bases in frame from base 1. The germline V gene yields SNHLY for CDR1 and FYNNEI for CDR2. V is cut by 6 bases and J by 5 bases, and the space between the germline ends is 16 bases. The donors were healthy, HIV-negative adults with no recently reported acute infections or vaccinations. Every donor was a Caucasian adult living in Nashville, Tennessee, USA. CD4+ T cells were enriched through magnetic negative selection, after which naive cells were positively selected on CD45RA and the remaining negative fraction served as the memory subset. After blood collection by leukapheresis, PBMCs were isolated using Ficoll-Histopaque density gradient centrifugation and then cryopreserved in the vapor phase of liquid nitrogen. Purity and quantity of every magnetically sorted T cell population were checked by analytical flow cytometry. Genomic DNA was isolated from each sorted fraction and quantified by UV absorbance on a Nanodrop 2000c.

Using the deep immunoSEQ assay, TCR CDR3 regions were amplified from genomic DNA by multiplex PCR. For each cell subset, the extracted genomic DNA was distributed evenly across all wells of several immunoSEQ 96-well plates, and each plate served as one replicate. For sorted subsets, around 0.2 ug genomic DNA, equal to some 28,000 T cell genomes, was loaded into each replicate PCR. Purified libraries were quantified with a Qubit 3.0 fluorometer, sized on a Bioanalyzer 2100, and re-quantified with the KAPA Library Quantification kit. A separate single-read 150-cycle Illumina NextSeq 550 flow cell was used to sequence each immunoSEQ 96-well plate. As for the authors' bioinformatics: Because the immunoSEQ output included only junctional sequences and no quality scores, the filtering could not be the same as the filtering used for full-length reads. Sequences were annotated with PyIR, a Python wrapper for IgBLAST v1.9, and V/J genes and CDR3 were assigned using IMGT germline references. Reads were removed for weak V/J assignments (E-value above 1e-6), missing CDR3, stop codons, out-of-frame junctions, or ambiguous translated residues. V3J clonotypes were defined as sequences sharing an identical inferred V gene, J gene, and CDR3 amino acid sequence. The percentage overlap between two repertoires was calculated by dividing the number of shared unique clonotypes by the size of the smaller repertoire. Richness of each repertoire was evaluated using RTK rarefaction, the Chao1 estimator, and Recon v2.1 estimates of unobserved clonotypes. Generation probabilities for all TCRbeta clonotypes obtained by the gDNA method from four donors were computed using OLGA. TCRdb limited this immuneACCESS table to in-frame rearrangements with V and J called. A share of clones is missing; checked studies link under half to unresolved V genes, and the rest is unexplained. V and J calls and clone size are those listed in that table; D and trimming were worked out from the DNA. This sample lists a few million clones; approximately 95% were detected once. The ten largest clones take up roughly 0.36% of the sample.

Rearrangement joined TRBV2 to TRBJ1-2, with TRBD1 perhaps the D gene, on 5 matching bases. This sequence was found in a man between 18 and 35 years old in good health. Some clones in this sample may be carry-over from other donors' samples. Sequenced sample: naive CD4+ T cells from PBMCs. In light of the paper, this sample's cell subset or site label describes: CD45RA+ positively selected. Here the CDR3 is given as CASRTVGALYGYTF. In nucleotides, the sequence is TGTGCCAGCAGGACGGTTGGGGCGCTATATGGCTACACCTTC. With the rest looked up from the reference TRBV2 and TRBJ1-2 genes rather than sequenced, the full variable domain is EPEVTQTPSHQVTQMGQEVILRCVPISNHLYFYWYRQILGQKVEFLVSFYNNEISEKSEIFDDQFSVERPDGSNFTLKIRSTKLEDSAMYFCASRTVGALYGYTFGSGTRLTVV.